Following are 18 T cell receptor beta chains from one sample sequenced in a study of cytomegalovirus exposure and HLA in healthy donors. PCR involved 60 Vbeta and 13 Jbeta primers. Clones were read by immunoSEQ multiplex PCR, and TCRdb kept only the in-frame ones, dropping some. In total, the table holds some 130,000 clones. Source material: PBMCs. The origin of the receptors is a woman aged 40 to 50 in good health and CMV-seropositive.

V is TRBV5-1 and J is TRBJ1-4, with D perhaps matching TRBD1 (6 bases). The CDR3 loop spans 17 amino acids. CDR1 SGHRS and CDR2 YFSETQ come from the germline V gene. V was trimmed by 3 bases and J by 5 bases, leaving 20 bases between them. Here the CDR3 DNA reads TGCGCCAGCAGCTGCCGGGACACAAACAACAGGAATGAAAAACTGTTTTTT. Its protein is CASSCRDTNNRNEKLFF. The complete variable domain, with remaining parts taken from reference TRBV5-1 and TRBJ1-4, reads KAGVTQTPRYLIKTRGQQVTLSCSPISGHRSVSWYQQTPGQGLQFLFEYFSETQRNKGNFPGRFSGRQFSNSRSEMNVSTLELGDSALYLCASSCRDTNNRNEKLFFGSGTQLSVL.

The CDR3 spells CASRPRRPEKLFF. CDR3 DNA: TGTGCCAGTAGGCCTAGGAGGCCGGAAAAACTGTTTTTT. The chain combines TRBV19 with TRBJ1-4, with D unclear. This CDR3 region has 13 residues. The V gene's germline CDR1 is LNHDA and CDR2 SQIVND (reference sequence). V gave up 6 bases and J gave up 8 bases, with 13 bases separating them.

The CDR3 bases are TGTGCCAGCAGTGGTCGACAGGGGGCGCGCACCGGGGAGCTGTTTTTT. It encodes CASSGRQGARTGELFF. The V and J genes are TRBV6-1 and TRBJ2-2, with 10 positions matching TRBD1. J lost 4 bases, V lost 4 bases, and 6 bases had no gene match. Germline loops: CDR1 MNHNS, CDR2 SASEGT. This CDR3 has 16 residues.

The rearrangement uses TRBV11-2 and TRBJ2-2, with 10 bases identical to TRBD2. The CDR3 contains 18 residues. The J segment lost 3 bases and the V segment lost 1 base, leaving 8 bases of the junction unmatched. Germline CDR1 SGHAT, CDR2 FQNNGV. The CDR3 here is CASSLGLAGATYTGELFF. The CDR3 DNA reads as TGTGCCAGCAGCTTAGGTCTAGCGGGAGCGACGTACACCGGGGAGCTGTTTTTT.

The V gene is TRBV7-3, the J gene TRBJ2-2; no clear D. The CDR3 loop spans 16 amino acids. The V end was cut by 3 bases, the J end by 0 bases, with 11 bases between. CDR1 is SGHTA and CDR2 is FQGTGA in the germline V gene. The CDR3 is CASSFGTAPNTGELFF. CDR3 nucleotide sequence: TGTGCCAGCAGCTTCGGTACAGCCCCGAACACCGGGGAGCTGTTTTTT.

CDR3 coding DNA: TGCGCCAGCAGCTCCGGGGACAGGGTATCCGAGCAGTACTTC. This encodes CASSSGDRVSEQYF. The chain recombines TRBV5-1 with TRBJ2-7, with TRBD1 matching 9 bases. CDR3 length: 14 amino acids. In germline, CDR1 is SGHRS, CDR2 YFSETQ. The V gene end was trimmed by 3 bases and the J gene end by 6 bases; junction bases not matched to a gene: 7.

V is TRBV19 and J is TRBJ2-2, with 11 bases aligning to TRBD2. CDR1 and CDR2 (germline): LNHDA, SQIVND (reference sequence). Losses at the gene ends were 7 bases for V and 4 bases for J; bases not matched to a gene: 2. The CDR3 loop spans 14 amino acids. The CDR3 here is CASTGLAATGELFF. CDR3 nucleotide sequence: TGTGCCAGTACGGGACTAGCGGCCACCGGGGAGCTGTTTTTT.

In nucleotides, the CDR3 is TGTGCCTGGAGCAGACAGGGGGCAGAAGGCTACACCTTC. This encodes CAWSRQGAEGYTF. This rearrangement joins TRBV30 to TRBJ1-2; 10 positions match TRBD1. The germline V gene has CDR1 GTSNPN and CDR2 SVGIG (reference sequence). The CDR3 loop spans 13 amino acids. The trim removed 3 bases at V and 8 bases at J, leaving 6 bases unmatched.

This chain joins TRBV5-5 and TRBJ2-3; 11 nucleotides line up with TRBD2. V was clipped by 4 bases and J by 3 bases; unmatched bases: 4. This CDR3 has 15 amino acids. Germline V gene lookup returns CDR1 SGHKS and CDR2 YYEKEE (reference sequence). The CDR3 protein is CASSPGTSGTDTQYF. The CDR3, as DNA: TGTGCCAGCAGCCCCGGGACTAGCGGAACAGATACGCAGTATTTT.

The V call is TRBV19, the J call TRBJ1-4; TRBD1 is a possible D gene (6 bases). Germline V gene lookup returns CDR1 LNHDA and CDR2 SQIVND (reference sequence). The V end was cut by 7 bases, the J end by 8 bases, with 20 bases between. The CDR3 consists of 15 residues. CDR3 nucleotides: TGTGCCAGTACCTCACCCCGGGACAATCAAGAAAAACTGTTTTTT. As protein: CASTSPRDNQEKLFF.

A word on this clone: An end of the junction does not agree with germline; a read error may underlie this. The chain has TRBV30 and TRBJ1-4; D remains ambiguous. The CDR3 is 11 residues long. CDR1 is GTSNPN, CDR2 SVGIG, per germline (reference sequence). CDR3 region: CAWSVGGSAGF. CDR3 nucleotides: TGTGCCTGGAGTGTCGGCGGTTCGGCTGGTTTT.

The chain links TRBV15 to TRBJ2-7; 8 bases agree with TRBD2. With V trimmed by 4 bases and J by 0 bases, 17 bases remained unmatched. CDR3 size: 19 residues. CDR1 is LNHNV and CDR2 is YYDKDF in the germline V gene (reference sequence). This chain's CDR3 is CATSIDLGGAQRGSYEQYF. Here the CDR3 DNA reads TGTGCCACCAGCATCGACCTCGGGGGGGCCCAAAGGGGCTCCTACGAGCAGTACTTC.

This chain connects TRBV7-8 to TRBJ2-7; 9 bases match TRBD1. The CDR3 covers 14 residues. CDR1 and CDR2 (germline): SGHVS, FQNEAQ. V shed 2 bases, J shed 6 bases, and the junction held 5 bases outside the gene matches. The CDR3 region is CASSLPQGASEQYF. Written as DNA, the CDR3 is TGTGCCAGCAGCTTACCACAGGGGGCTAGCGAGCAGTACTTC.

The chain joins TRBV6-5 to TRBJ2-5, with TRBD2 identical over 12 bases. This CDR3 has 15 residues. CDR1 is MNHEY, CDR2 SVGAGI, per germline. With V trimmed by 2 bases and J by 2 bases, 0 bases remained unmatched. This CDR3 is CASSYGTSGQETQYF. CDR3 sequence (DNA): TGTGCCAGCAGTTACGGGACTAGCGGGCAAGAGACCCAGTACTTC.

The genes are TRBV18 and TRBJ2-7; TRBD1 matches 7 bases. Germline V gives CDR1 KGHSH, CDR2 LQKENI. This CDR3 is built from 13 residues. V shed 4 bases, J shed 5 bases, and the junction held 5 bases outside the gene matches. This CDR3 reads CASSLTTGHEQYF. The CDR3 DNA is TGTGCCAGCTCACTTACGACAGGGCACGAGCAGTACTTC.

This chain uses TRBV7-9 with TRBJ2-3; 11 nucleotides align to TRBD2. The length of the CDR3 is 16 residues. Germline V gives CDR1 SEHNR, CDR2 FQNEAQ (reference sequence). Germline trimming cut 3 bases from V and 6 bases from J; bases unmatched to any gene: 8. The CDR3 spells CASSFFSGRAGDTQYF. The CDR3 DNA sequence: TGTGCCAGCAGCTTCTTTAGCGGGAGGGCCGGGGATACGCAGTATTTT.

The CDR3: CASGLVPWRSAKNIQYF. The CDR3 bases are TGTGCTAGTGGTTTGGTACCCTGGAGATCAGCCAAAAACATTCAGTACTTC. This chain links TRBV12-5 with TRBJ2-4, with D uncertain. Trimming removed 0 bases at V and 0 bases at J, with 12 bases between. Germline V gene data show CDR1 as LGHNT and CDR2 as FRNRAP. This CDR3 is built from 17 residues.

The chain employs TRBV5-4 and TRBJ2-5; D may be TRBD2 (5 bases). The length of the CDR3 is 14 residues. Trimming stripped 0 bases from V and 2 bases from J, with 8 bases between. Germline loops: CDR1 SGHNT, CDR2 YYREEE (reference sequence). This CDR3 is CASSLAGRQETQYF. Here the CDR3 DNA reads TGTGCCAGCAGCTTGGCGGGAAGACAAGAGACCCAGTACTTC.